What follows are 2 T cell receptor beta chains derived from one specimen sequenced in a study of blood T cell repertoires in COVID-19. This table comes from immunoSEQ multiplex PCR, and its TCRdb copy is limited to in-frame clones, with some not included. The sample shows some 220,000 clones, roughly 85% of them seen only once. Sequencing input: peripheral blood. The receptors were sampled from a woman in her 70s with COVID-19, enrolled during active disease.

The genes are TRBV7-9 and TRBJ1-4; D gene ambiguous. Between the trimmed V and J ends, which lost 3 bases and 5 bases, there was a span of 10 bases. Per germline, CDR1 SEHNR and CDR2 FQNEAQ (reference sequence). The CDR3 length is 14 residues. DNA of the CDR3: TGTGCCAGCAGCTTCGCTCATGGCAATGAAAAACTGTTTTTT. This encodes CASSFAHGNEKLFF.

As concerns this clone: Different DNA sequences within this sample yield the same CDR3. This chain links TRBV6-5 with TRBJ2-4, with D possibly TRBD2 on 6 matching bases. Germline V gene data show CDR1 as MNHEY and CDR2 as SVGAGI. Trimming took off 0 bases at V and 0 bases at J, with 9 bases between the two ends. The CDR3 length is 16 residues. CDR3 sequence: CASSYSTGVAKNIQYF. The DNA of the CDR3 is TGTGCCAGCAGTTACTCGACGGGAGTAGCCAAAAACATTCAGTACTTC.